This entry is about one T cell receptor beta chain. Its antigen remains unidentified. These data originate in a study of shared clonotypes between healthy human individuals. Findings and caveats of the study: Investigators expected sequencing depth to affect clonotype sharing among donors.

Deep was the level at which the assay was run. It was 200 ng DNA, approximately 30,000 T cell genomes, that sorted-subset replicate PCRs used. Some clones are missing from TCRdb's copy, which holds only in-frame ones; the method was immunoSEQ multiplex PCR. The sample lists approximately 620,000 clones; 95% to 98% were seen once. The source is a woman aged 25 to 45 in good health. The sample was naive CD4+ T cells sorted from blood. Sample subset: CD45RA+ positively selected.

CDR3 residues: CASWRWPNTGELFF. CDR3 in DNA: TGTGCCAGCTGGAGATGGCCTAACACCGGGGAGCTGTTTTTT. V gene TRBV27 combines with J gene TRBJ2-2; D gene unclear. The germline V gene encodes CDR1 MNHEY and CDR2 SMNVEV (reference sequence). The CDR3 has 14 residues. The V end lost 8 bases, the J end lost 2 bases, and 12 bases lay between the germline ends.